Listed here is a single T cell receptor beta chain. Its binding antigen is unknown. Base qualities are not provided; no much larger clone lies one nucleotide away. From the cysteine through the phenylalanine, the CDR3 covers 15 amino acids. Left in the record is the CDR3 DNA by itself, 45 bases read in frame from the first base. Germline trimming amounts to 1 base on V and 1 base on J, with 2 as the count of junction bases outside the gene matches. The germline V gene encodes CDR1 LNHDA and CDR2 SQIVND (reference sequence). This specimen comes from a study of blood T cell repertoires in COVID-19 (dated by TCRdb to the early 2020s). Regarding the research as a whole: The collaborator samples originated in the United States, Italy and Spain and spanned the acute and convalescent phases of COVID-19. The prospective study material was composed of cDNA or gDNA derived from T cells, B-cell-depleted T cells, or PBMCs. A de-identified subject ID, COVID-19 status, age in years and sex were almost always included in the sample metadata. The repertoires were made available in a free public database intended to serve as a resource for research on the immune response to SARS-CoV-2. The samples were drawn from the first 160 participants of the ongoing ImmuneRACE study and from some 1,300 subjects provided by 6 global collaborators. HLA class I and class II types, where available, came from metadata supplied by the sample provider rather than from assay-based typing. Deeply sampled blood TCRbeta repertoires from subjects exposed to, actively infected with, or recovered from COVID-19 were included in the dataset.

Study-level results and caveats: How much clinical and demographic metadata was included differed by source and by participant, and the metadata was provided uncurated.

TCRbeta CDR3 regions were amplified from genomic DNA by means of the immunoSEQ Assay, a bias-controlled multiplex PCR. The authors processed their data as follows. The number of nucleated cells in each sample was estimated from the amplification of reference gene primers within the assay. To quantify the absolute abundance of each unique TCRbeta CDR3 rearrangement, sequence reads were collapsed and filtered. For each sample, productive Simpson clonality was calculated by taking the square root of Simpson's diversity index across productive rearrangements. TCRdb took this table from immuneACCESS and kept in-frame rearrangements with V and J called. Such tables lack part of the clones; where checked against another copy, unresolved V genes explain under half of the gap, and the rest is unexplained. V and J calls plus clone size are reproduced from that table; the DNA served to infer D and trimming. The sample includes about 200,000 clones, with around 87% observed a single time. Approximately 3% of the sample is held by the ten biggest clonotypes.

The collaborating institutions used their own protocols to collect whole blood in K2EDTA tubes. For TCRbeta analysis, collaborators shipped samples as frozen whole blood, isolated PBMCs, or DNA extracted from either of those sample types. In this chain, TRBV19 is recombined with TRBJ2-3; 7 nucleotides in the junction match TRBD2. This sequence was found in a man aged 60 to 75 with acute or convalescent COVID-19. The source material was peripheral blood. This receptor has the CDR3 CASSIGLARTDTQYF. The DNA is as follows: TGTGCCAGTAGTATAGGACTAGCCCGCACAGATACGCAGTATTTT.